This T cell receptor (beta chain) was identified during a study of STAT5B mutations in CD4+ large granular lymphocyte leukemia (dated by TCRdb to between 2021 and 2024). Context from the whole study: Among healthy controls, the CDR3 'QG' motif was associated with a particular HLA allele. Flow cytometry on FACSCanto II or FACSVerse showed that the purified fractions were more than 95% pure among lymphocytes. TCRbeta repertoires of CD4+ T-cell large granular lymphocyte leukemia patients were compared with those of healthy blood donors. General conclusions and limits of the study: Enrichment of TRBV06-family usage was observed among the top patient clones (8/27) relative to healthy controls (2/35). Greater clonality appeared to be present in CD4-sorted patient repertoires than in healthy CD4+ repertoires, and the difference was retained after the putative leukemic clones were removed. Data were not HLA-matched; higher clonality in CD4+ versus CD8+ T-LGLL could reflect the relatively small sample size. Main leukemic clonotypes were private to each patient, although 25% to 30% appeared at low frequency in other patients' non-leukemic repertoires.

V loses 2 bases, J loses 1 base, and the germline ends lie 13 bases apart. The germline V gene specifies SGHAT as CDR1 and FQNNGV as CDR2. Including the terminal cysteine and phenylalanine, the CDR3 comprises 16 residues. The DNA shown is the 48-base CDR3, in frame from base 1. The immunoSEQ assay at survey resolution was applied to genomic DNA for sequencing of TCRbeta rearrangements. Per the authors' processing: In the TCR sequencing data, the smallest productive clonotype frequency that could be detected was 2.59 x 10-5. Analyses included only productive TCRbeta rearrangements, meaning complete and in-frame sequences. Clonality for each sample was calculated as Simpson clonality in the immunoSEQ Analyzer version 3.0. Clones were binned by frequency as very rare, small, medium, large (1-20%) or hyperexpanded (>20%). Generation probabilities were estimated with OLGA 1.2.3, V-gene circos plots were made with VDJtools, specificities were searched in VDJdb, and CDR3 motifs were identified with GLIPH. What TCRdb holds here is the immuneACCESS table cut down to in-frame rearrangements. Part of the clones is not present; checked against another copy, under half of the missing clones reflect an unresolved V gene, and the others are unexplained. Clonal size and the V and J genes are those of that table, whereas D and trimming came from the DNA. The sample data list about 35,000 clones, and over 60% of these were observed just once. Less than 2.5% of the sample is held by the ten biggest clonotypes.

Comment on this clone: Its antigen is unknown. No base quality information exists; no much larger clone differs at one position.

The healthy controls were 35 or so blood donors, and the buffy coats of these donors were supplied by the Finnish Red Cross blood service. All TCR-sequenced material derived from peripheral blood: patient blood samples and healthy donor buffy coats. Ficoll-Hypaque gradient centrifugation was used to isolate peripheral blood mononuclear cells. For the healthy controls, CD4+ cells were obtained from buffy coats by magnetic purification. Genomic DNA was extracted using the Gentra Puregene Cell and Tissue kit, and a Qubit 2.0 fluorometer was used to quantify it. Sequenced sample: CD4+ T cells from blood buffy coats. This clonotype was sampled from a human donor in good health. The chain employs TRBV11-2 and TRBJ2-3; the D assignment is uncertain and may be TRBD1 or TRBD2, with 5 bases supporting each. CDR3 loop: CASSLMASRGTDTQYF. The DNA sequence is as follows: TGTGCCAGCAGCTTAATGGCTAGCAGGGGCACAGATACGCAGTATTTT.